The entry below gives a single TCR beta chain sequence along with its context. The sample belongs to a study of glioma-infiltrating T cells after dendritic cell vaccination. The assay was immunoSEQ multiplex PCR, and TCRdb's table has in-frame clones only and misses some. The sample yields some 91,000 clones, roughly 77% seen once. Stated time point: after dendritic cell vaccination, including at tumor progression/relapse. The CDR3 is 16 amino acids. The germline CDR1 and CDR2 sequences are LNHNV and YYDKDF (reference sequence). The V end lost 3 bases, the J end lost 5 bases, and 19 bases lay between the germline ends.

Sequenced material: blood, taken after dendritic cell vaccination. The source of this sequence is a human donor with glioblastoma. V and J are TRBV15 and TRBJ1-2; tentatively, D is TRBD1 (5 bases). The CDR3 region is CATSRGGAEEPYGYTF. CDR3 DNA sequence: TGTGCCACCAGCAGGGGAGGGGCAGAGGAACCGTATGGCTACACCTTC.